These 7 T cell receptor beta chains were sequenced from one sample in a study of cytomegalovirus exposure and HLA in healthy donors. Some clones are missing from TCRdb's copy, which holds only in-frame ones; the method was immunoSEQ multiplex PCR. The sample records some 130,000 clones, approximately 82% being singletons. Material for sequencing was PBMCs. The receptors originated from a man aged 25 to 45 in good health and CMV-seropositive.

The chain couples TRBV7-2 to TRBJ1-3, with a tentative D call TRBD1 (5 bases). Germline CDR1 and CDR2: SGHTA and FQGNSA. CDR3 size: 16 residues. Trimming pared 3 bases from V and 4 bases from J, leaving 16 bases between. In DNA form, the CDR3 reads TGTGCCAGCAGCTTGGAGGGGAGGAAAAGGGGAAACACCATATATTTT. Protein sequence: CASSLEGRKRGNTIYF.

This clone occurred a few times. This chain links TRBV11-2 with TRBJ2-7, with a possible D match to TRBD1 (6 bases). This CDR3 has 14 residues. Germline V gives CDR1 SGHAT, CDR2 FQNNGV. Trimming left V 5 bases short and J 0 bases short, with 11 bases between. The CDR3: CASSPGHSSYEQYF. In nucleotides, the CDR3 is TGTGCCAGCAGCCCGGGACACTCCTCCTACGAGCAGTACTTC.

This clone came up once. The gene calls are TRBV18 and TRBJ1-2; D not certain. There are 14 residues in the CDR3. The V gene's germline CDR1 is KGHSH and CDR2 LQKENI. Trimming left V 1 base short and J 3 bases short, with 9 bases between. This CDR3 reads CASSPLVQDYGYTF. The CDR3 DNA sequence: TGTGCCAGCTCACCACTAGTCCAAGACTATGGCTACACCTTC.

A single count supports this clone. The chain combines TRBV7-3 with TRBJ2-7, with 8 bases aligning to TRBD2. CDR1 and CDR2 from the germline V gene are SGHTA and FQGTGA. CDR3 length: 16 residues. Trimming at V came to 5 bases and at J to 0 bases, leaving 9 bases not matched to a gene. The CDR3 loop is CASSPGPAGGSYEQYF. The CDR3 bases are TGTGCCAGCAGCCCCGGCCCGGCGGGGGGCTCCTACGAGCAGTACTTC.

The V call is TRBV2, the J call TRBJ2-3, with 7 nucleotides matching TRBD2. Germline V CDR1 and CDR2: SNHLY, FYNNEI. The CDR3 length is 13 residues. Trimming at V came to 0 bases and at J to 6 bases, leaving 0 bases not matched to a gene. Here the CDR3 reads CASSEAREDTQYF. The CDR3 DNA sequence: TGTGCCAGCAGTGAAGCGCGGGAGGATACGCAGTATTTT.

The chain joins TRBV5-1 to TRBJ2-4; maybe TRBD1 (6 bases). V shed 0 bases and J shed 5 bases, with 9 bases lying between them. From germline, CDR1 is SGHRS and CDR2 YFSETQ. The CDR3 runs 14 residues. The CDR3 DNA follows: TGCGCCAGCAGCTTGGATTCAGGGGAAAACATTCAGTACTTC. Protein: CASSLDSGENIQYF. Complete variable domain (other parts from reference TRBV5-1 and TRBJ2-4): KAGVTQTPRYLIKTRGQQVTLSCSPISGHRSVSWYQQTPGQGLQFLFEYFSETQRNKGNFPGRFSGRQFSNSRSEMNVSTLELGDSALYLCASSLDSGENIQYFGAGTRLSVL.

The chain is built from TRBV9 and TRBJ2-5, with 8 positions matching TRBD2. J gave up 4 bases and V 4 bases, and 9 bases lay outside the gene matches. The CDR3 is 15 residues long. From germline, CDR1 is SGDLS and CDR2 YYNGEE. The CDR3 sequence is CASSKDSGVRETQYF. The CDR3, as DNA: TGTGCCAGCAGCAAGGATAGCGGGGTTAGAGAGACCCAGTACTTC.